This T cell receptor beta chain was found in a study of blood T cell repertoires in COVID-19. Background on the study: Spain, Italy and the United States supplied samples that represented acute and convalescent COVID-19. Sample material is recorded as cDNA or gDNA derived from T cells, B-cell-depleted T cells, or PBMCs.

Ages ranged from about 18 to 89 years, with residence in approximately 23 US areas. Each recovered donor of Cohort 3 presented with two negative PCRs, clearance, or symptom resolution. The CDR3 runs 13 residues. V lost 6 bases, J lost 6 bases, and 14 bases lay in between. The data were produced by immunoSEQ multiplex PCR, yet TCRdb's version contains in-frame clones alone and is incomplete. The sample has hundreds of thousands of clones, 85% to 90% seen once. The sequence was obtained from a man aged 30 to 45 who had recovered from COVID-19. The chain recombines TRBV12-3 or TRBV12-4 with TRBJ1-1; D possibly corresponds to TRBD1 (5 bases). Sequencing was performed on PBMCs or T cells enriched from blood (not recorded which). CDR3 sequence: CASSRDWGAEAFF. The CDR3 nucleotides read TGTGCCAGCAGCCGGGACTGGGGGGCTGAAGCTTTCTTT.